A selection of T cell receptor beta chains follows, all from one sample in a study of prognosis after radiotherapy for stage I lung cancer. TCRdb reprocessed the multiplex PCR reads with MiXCR, giving one entry per CDR3 protein. The sample includes about 18,000 distinct CDR3 sequences, around three fifths of them seen just once. The sample in question was PBMCs, obtained before or after stereotactic body radiation therapy (not recorded which). Every receptor here comes from a donor over 45 with non-small cell lung cancer. CDR3s include the opening cysteine and the closing phenylalanine or tryptophan. D genes are given only for firm matches. Clone size, where shown, is once, few, many, or a class for clones that have expanded.

abundance	d_gene	v_gene	j_gene	CDR3aa	CDR3nt
many	-	TRBV7-9	TRBJ2-3	CASSPSTGGTQFGVTDTQYF	TGTGCCAGCAGCCCCAGCACGGGCGGCACACAGTTTGGGGTGACAGATACGCAGTATTTT
medium-sized	-	TRBV11-3	TRBJ2-5	CASSSRPRETQYF	TGTGCCAGCAGCTCCCGCCCTAGGGAGACCCAGTACTTC
-	-	TRBV5-1	TRBJ2-1	CASRGASSHEQFF	TGCGCCAGCAGAGGAGCTAGTTCCCATGAGCAGTTCTTC
many	TRBD2	TRBV6-1	TRBJ2-7	CASRPERGSSYEQYF	TGTGCCAGCAGACCAGAGCGGGGGAGCTCCTACGAGCAGTACTTC
many	-	TRBV28	TRBJ2-7	CASRVQKGEQYF	TGTGCCAGCAGGGTACAAAAGGGCGAGCAGTACTTC
-	-	TRBV6-1	TRBJ2-7	CASSEALQGGYEQYF	TGTGCCAGCAGTGAAGCGCTTCAGGGTGGCTACGAGCAGTACTTC
many	TRBD1	TRBV2	TRBJ2-1	CASSPRTGRRFF	TGTGCCAGCAGTCCTAGGACAGGGCGACGGTTCTTC
-	TRBD2	TRBV15	TRBJ2-2	CATSRTSGTWSGELFF	TGTGCCACCAGCAGAACTAGCGGGACTTGGTCCGGGGAGCTGTTTTTT
medium-sized	TRBD2	TRBV7-9	TRBJ2-1	CASSLWTSGDNEQFF	TGTGCCAGCAGCTTATGGACTAGCGGGGATAATGAGCAGTTCTTC
-	TRBD2	TRBV12-5	TRBJ2-7	CASGLSSGRASEQYF	TGTGCTAGTGGTTTATCTAGCGGGAGGGCCAGCGAGCAGTACTTC
many	-	TRBV3-1	TRBJ2-7	CASSPDLTGVYEQYF	TGTGCCAGCAGCCCGGATCTAACAGGAGTCTACGAGCAGTACTTC
many	TRBD2	TRBV27	TRBJ2-5	CASSPRGASGQETQYF	TGTGCCAGCAGCCCCCGGGGCGCTAGCGGACAAGAGACCCAGTACTTC
-	TRBD1	TRBV19	TRBJ1-1	CASSAETGGKYAAFF	TGTGCCAGTAGTGCCGAGACAGGGGGCAAGTATGCAGCTTTCTTT
-	-	TRBV30	TRBJ2-2	CAWSRGGGGTGELFF	TGTGCCTGGAGCCGAGGGGGGGGCGGCACCGGGGAGCTGTTTTTT
few	TRBD2	TRBV24-1	TRBJ2-1	CATSDTTGLAGVNEQFF	TGTGCCACTAGCGATACTACGGGACTAGCGGGAGTCAATGAGCAGTTCTTC
-	-	TRBV28	TRBJ2-2	CASSSVVTGRTGELFF	TGTGCCAGCAGTTCGGTTGTGACAGGGAGGACCGGGGAGCTGTTTTTT
many	-	TRBV30	TRBJ2-1	CAWAGQAGEDEQFF	TGTGCCTGGGCAGGACAGGCGGGAGAGGATGAGCAGTTCTTC
many	TRBD2	TRBV14	TRBJ2-7	CASSQDRSGRFRQYF	TGTGCCAGCAGCCAAGATCGAAGCGGGAGGTTTAGGCAGTACTTC
-	TRBD2	TRBV2	TRBJ2-7	CASSGLSSGGPSEQYF	TGTGCCAGCAGTGGTCTCTCTAGCGGGGGACCGAGCGAGCAGTACTTC
-	-	TRBV6-2/TRBV6-3	TRBJ1-5	CASSRWSQPQHF	TGTGCCAGCAGTCGGTGGTCTCAGCCCCAGCATTTT
once	-	TRBV30	TRBJ1-6	CAWSLGQNNSPLHF	TGTGCCTGGAGTCTGGGCCAAAATAATTCACCCCTCCACTTT
-	-	TRBV7-2	TRBJ1-2	CASSLGATNYGYTF	TGTGCCAGCAGCTTAGGGGCTACTAACTATGGCTACACCTTC
few	-	TRBV20-1	TRBJ2-3	CSARSVSSTDTQYF	TGCAGTGCTAGATCGGTGTCTAGCACAGATACGCAGTATTTT
many	-	TRBV5-1	TRBJ2-7	CASSLEVEGYEQYF	TGCGCCAGCAGCTTGGAGGTGGAAGGCTACGAGCAGTACTTC
-	TRBD2	TRBV11-1	TRBJ2-1	CASSLGTSGVEQFF	TGTGCCAGCAGCTTAGGGACTAGCGGGGTTGAGCAGTTCTTC
-	-	TRBV20-1	TRBJ1-6	CSAVRETYNSPLHF	TGCAGTGCCGTCAGGGAGACCTATAATTCACCCCTCCACTTT
-	-	TRBV6-4	TRBJ2-1	CASSDDSSYNEQFF	TGTGCCAGCAGTGACGACAGCTCCTACAATGAGCAGTTCTTC
many	-	TRBV7-3	TRBJ2-5	CASSQGLGSETQYF	TGTGCCAGCAGCCAGGGACTCGGATCAGAGACCCAGTACTTC
medium-sized	TRBD2	TRBV11-2	TRBJ2-7	CASSLEASGSFYEQYF	TGTGCCAGCAGCTTAGAGGCTAGCGGGAGCTTTTACGAGCAGTACTTC
-	TRBD1	TRBV3-1	TRBJ2-1	CASSPRDRANYQFF	TGTGCCAGCAGCCCCCGGGACAGGGCGAATTATCAGTTCTTC
many	-	TRBV28	TRBJ2-5	CASSFRDIETQYF	TGTGCCAGCAGTTTTAGGGACATAGAGACCCAGTACTTC
many	-	TRBV24-1	TRBJ2-3	CATSDRSAGEGSRDTQYF	TGTGCCACCAGTGATAGATCGGCAGGGGAGGGGAGCCGGGATACGCAGTATTTT
-	TRBD1	TRBV6-9	TRBJ2-7	CASSSGTGEQYF	TGTGCCAGCAGTTCCGGGACAGGGGAGCAGTACTTC
-	-	TRBV5-8	TRBJ1-1	CASTKCRMRSTEAFF	TGTGCCAGCACCAAGTGCAGGATGAGGTCCACTGAAGCTTTCTTT
medium-sized	TRBD1	TRBV20-1	TRBJ2-7	CSAEGTGGYEQYF	TGCAGTGCTGAGGGGACAGGGGGCTACGAGCAGTACTTC
many	TRBD1	TRBV27	TRBJ1-4	CASSPGDRGPNEKLFF	TGTGCCAGCAGTCCAGGAGACAGGGGACCTAATGAAAAACTGTTTTTT
-	-	TRBV11-2	TRBJ1-1	CASSQPTRRLSMNTEAFF	TGTGCCAGCAGCCAGCCAACCCGACGCCTTAGCATGAACACTGAAGCTTTCTTT
-	TRBD1	TRBV20-1	TRBJ1-2	CSARLRDRESYTF	TGCAGTGCTAGACTACGGGACAGGGAGAGCTACACCTTC
-	-	TRBV27	TRBJ2-2	CASIAWNTVELFF	TGTGCCAGCATCGCCTGGAACACCGTGGAGCTGTTTTTT
medium-sized	-	TRBV6-1	TRBJ1-5	CASSEEGFQPQHF	TGTGCCAGCAGTGAAGAGGGTTTTCAGCCCCAGCATTTT
-	TRBD1	TRBV5-1	TRBJ2-2	CASSSAGQGAQTGELFF	TGCGCCAGCAGCTCTGCGGGACAGGGGGCTCAGACCGGGGAGCTGTTTTTT
-	-	TRBV3-1	TRBJ2-1	CASSSLASYNEQFF	TGTGCCAGCAGCTCGCTAGCGTCCTACAATGAGCAGTTCTTC
-	-	TRBV20-1	TRBJ2-1	CSARSAESADYNEQFF	TGCAGTGCTAGAAGTGCGGAGAGTGCGGACTACAATGAGCAGTTCTTC
-	-	TRBV24-1	TRBJ2-2	CASKTGGGTHTGELFF	TGTGCCAGCAAAACTGGAGGGGGGACCCACACCGGGGAGCTGTTTTTT
-	TRBD1	TRBV4-1	TRBJ2-7	CASSRLMGQGGYEQYF	TGCGCCAGCAGCCGACTAATGGGACAGGGGGGCTACGAGCAGTACTTC
many	-	TRBV15	TRBJ1-3	CATSRDLLVGNTIYF	TGTGCCACCAGCAGAGATCTCCTAGTTGGAAACACCATATATTTT
-	-	TRBV20-1	TRBJ2-4	CSAPLTGEGNIQYF	TGCAGTGCCCCCCTGACAGGGGAGGGAAACATTCAGTACTTC
-	TRBD1	TRBV12-3/TRBV12-4	TRBJ1-2	CASSPGTVHGYTF	TGTGCCAGCAGTCCCGGGACAGTCCATGGCTACACCTTC
medium-sized	-	TRBV6-5	TRBJ2-2	CASSYQEGRNGELFF	TGTGCCAGCAGTTACCAGGAGGGCCGTAACGGGGAGCTGTTTTTT
-	-	TRBV6-1	TRBJ2-2	CASSGLGRSNTVELFF	TGTGCCAGCAGTGGCCTGGGACGATCCAACACCGTGGAGCTGTTTTTT